This TCR beta chain was retrieved from a study of cytomegalovirus exposure and HLA in healthy donors. Study-level background: In a previous analysis, around 110 million unique TCR beta sequences were found from 150 million to 200 million T cells. General study results and limits: Clonal expansion, a later analysis showed, was greater in HLA-associated TCR beta chains than in equally common others. There were 164 TCR beta chains listed as cytomegalovirus-associated. Testing in vitro showed a few CMV-associated chains specific for CMV antigens.

In the PCR, 60 Vbeta and 13 Jbeta primers were used. Libraries were prepared by immunoSEQ multiplex PCR; TCRdb keeps only in-frame clonotypes and omits some of them. This table has 180,000 or so clones, 70% to 90% appearing once. Concerning this clone itself: Its antigen is not known.

The CDR3 consists of 15 residues. The germline V and J ends were trimmed by 0 bases and 9 bases, with 13 bases remaining between them. Germline values: CDR1 SGHRS, CDR2 YFSETQ. The receptor comes from a man between 18 and 35 years old in good health and CMV-seropositive. The sequenced sample was PBMCs. The chain couples TRBV5-1 to TRBJ1-6; D perhaps matches TRBD1 (6 bases). The CDR3 DNA reads as TGCGCCAGCAGCTTGGCCGATGGGGGCAGTTCACCCCTCCACTTT. Amino acid sequence: CASSLADGGSSPLHF. Full variable domain (outside the CDR3, taken from reference TRBV5-1 and TRBJ1-6): KAGVTQTPRYLIKTRGQQVTLSCSPISGHRSVSWYQQTPGQGLQFLFEYFSETQRNKGNFPGRFSGRQFSNSRSEMNVSTLELGDSALYLCASSLADGGSSPLHFGNGTRLTVT.